The 9 T cell receptor beta chains below all came from one sample that was sequenced in a study of OX40 agonist ivuxolimab in advanced cancers. TCRdb's table, derived via immunoSEQ multiplex PCR, lists solely in-frame clones and lacks some. This table has about 86,000 clones, about 90% appearing once. Here the sequenced sample was CD4+ or CD8+ T cells sorted from blood, taken in a trial of the OX40 agonist ivuxolimab. These receptors all come from an adult with an advanced solid tumor such as melanoma, head and neck, liver or kidney cancer.

This clone was seen only a few times. V usage is TRBV9 and J usage is TRBJ2-1; 13 bases match TRBD2. CDR1 is SGDLS, CDR2 YYNGEE, per germline. The CDR3 runs 16 residues. Trimming cost V 3 bases and J 5 bases; bases outside gene matches: 5. CDR3 bases: TGTGCCAGCAGCGCAACCGGGACTAGCGGGAACAATGAGCAGTTCTTC. It codes for CASSATGTSGNNEQFF.

V is TRBV5-6 and J is TRBJ2-3; 14 bases align to TRBD2. Trimming removed 4 bases from V and 4 bases from J; junction bases left unmatched: 8. Germline loops: CDR1 SGHDT, CDR2 YYEEEE. This CDR3 comprises 17 residues. The CDR3 coding sequence is TGTGCCAGCAGCGTGCCGGGACTAGCGGGAGAAGCAGATACGCAGTATTTT. Protein: CASSVPGLAGEADTQYF.

The gene calls are TRBV10-3 and TRBJ2-5, with D possibly being TRBD2 (7 bases). The DNA end favors TRBJ2-7, so the J call may be wrong. This CDR3 is built from 13 residues. Germline-derived CDR1 and CDR2 are ENHRY and SYGVKD. CDR3 loop: CAIGPGGPYEQYF. CDR3 nucleotides: TGTGCCATCGGCCCCGGGGGGCCCTACGAGCAGTACTTC.

The V and J genes are TRBV5-1 and TRBJ1-1; D might be TRBD1 (6 bases). V was cut by 4 bases and J by 0 bases, with 13 bases left in between. The germline gives CDR1 SGHRS, CDR2 YFSETQ. The CDR3 is 15 residues long. CDR3 residues: CASSRTAPVNTEAFF. The DNA for the CDR3 is TGCGCCAGCAGCCGGACAGCTCCGGTGAACACTGAAGCTTTCTTT.

J is TRBJ2-7 and V is TRBV5-1; 7 bases line up with TRBD1. This CDR3 contains 15 residues. J was trimmed by 5 bases and V by 5 bases; bases with no gene match: 13. CDR1 and CDR2 from the germline V gene are SGHRS and YFSETQ. The CDR3 nucleotides are TGCGCCAGCAGGCTCAGACAGGGTGGTTTTGACGAGCAGTACTTC. It codes for CASRLRQGGFDEQYF.

The V and J genes are TRBV11-3 and TRBJ2-3; D is perhaps TRBD2 (5 bases). Germline V gene lookup returns CDR1 SGHNT and CDR2 YENEEA. The CDR3 totals 14 residues. The V gene lost 4 bases and the J gene lost 6 bases, with 14 bases spanning the gap. The CDR3 nucleotides are TGTGCCAGCAGCTCGCGGGCCCGTCGCGATACGCAGTATTTT. The encoded protein is CASSSRARRDTQYF.

The rearrangement joins TRBV7-9 to TRBJ1-5; D perhaps matches TRBD1 (6 bases). V lost 0 bases and J lost 4, with 7 bases in between. The CDR3 is 14 amino acids. The germline CDR1 and CDR2 sequences are SEHNR and FQNEAQ (reference sequence). As DNA, the CDR3 is TGTGCCAGCAGCTTAGCGACAGGAAATCAGCCCCAGCATTTT. It is translated as CASSLATGNQPQHF.

The chain uses TRBV27 and TRBJ1-5; D is unclear. V was trimmed by 4 bases and J by 3 bases, leaving 10 bases between them. The germline V gene encodes CDR1 MNHEY and CDR2 SMNVEV (reference sequence). CDR3 length: 14 residues. The CDR3 region has the DNA TGTGCCAGCAGTTCCGGACGGCTCAATCAGCCCCAGCATTTT. Amino acids: CASSSGRLNQPQHF.

The chain combines TRBV2 with TRBJ2-1; D gene uncertain. Trimming removed 2 bases at V and 2 bases at J, with 13 bases between. Germline V gene sequence: CDR1 SNHLY, CDR2 FYNNEI. The CDR3 contains 16 residues. The DNA for the CDR3 is TGTGCCAGCAGTGAAATTGAGGCGGTACCCTACAATGAGCAGTTCTTC. This translates into CASSEIEAVPYNEQFF.